This passage covers 10 T cell receptor beta chains from one sample sequenced in a study of T cell responses to AZD1222 COVID-19 vaccine. The table came from immunoSEQ multiplex PCR; TCRdb's copy has only in-frame clones and leaves some out. In the table there are 70,000 to 90,000 clones, about 83% of which are singletons. This material consisted of peripheral blood, taken on day 0 of AZD1222 vaccination. These receptors were collected from an adult in good health.

This chain uses TRBV16 with TRBJ2-7; D remains unclear. V lost 5 bases and J lost 3, with 17 bases in between. Germline loops: CDR1 KGHSY, CDR2 FQNENV. This CDR3 comprises 15 residues. The CDR3 protein is CASSSGPPSLYEQYF. As DNA, the CDR3 is TGTGCCAGCAGCTCTGGGCCACCCTCGCTCTACGAGCAGTACTTC.

This chain uses TRBV10-3 with TRBJ2-1; TRBD2 matches at 9 bases. Germline trimming cut 7 bases from V and 5 bases from J; bases unmatched to any gene: 9. There are 15 residues in the CDR3. The germline CDR1 and CDR2 sequences are ENHRY and SYGVKD. CDR3 nucleotide sequence: TGTGCCATCACTAAGACTAGCGGACCGAACAATGAGCAGTTCTTC. Amino acid sequence: CAITKTSGPNNEQFF.

The V and J genes are TRBV6-5 and TRBJ2-1; D gene uncertain. V dropped 8 bases and J dropped 0 bases, with 14 bases sitting between them. CDR1 and CDR2 from the germline V gene are MNHEY and SVGAGI. The CDR3 covers 15 residues. The CDR3 loop is CASLPSPSSYNEQFF. CDR3 bases: TGTGCCAGCCTGCCCTCCCCGAGCTCCTACAATGAGCAGTTCTTC.

The gene calls are TRBV27 and TRBJ1-6; possible D gene TRBD1, 5 bases. The CDR3 extends over 17 amino acids. Trimming cost V 6 bases and J 7 bases, with 22 bases left between them. The germline V gene has CDR1 MNHEY and CDR2 SMNVEV (reference sequence). CDR3 amino acids: CASSLTFGTAQNSPLHF. CDR3 bases: TGTGCCAGCAGCCTAACATTCGGGACGGCACAAAATTCACCCCTCCACTTT.

There are a few counts of this clone. The rearrangement joins TRBV5-1 to TRBJ1-2, with TRBD1 identical over 7 bases. CDR1 and CDR2 (germline): SGHRS, YFSETQ. The CDR3 has 14 amino acids. V lost 0 bases and J lost 4; bases outside the gene matches: 3. The CDR3: CASSLEQGGYGYTF. The CDR3 DNA reads as TGCGCCAGCAGCTTGGAGCAGGGGGGCTATGGCTACACCTTC. The complete variable domain, with remaining parts taken from reference TRBV5-1 and TRBJ1-2, reads KAGVTQTPRYLIKTRGQQVTLSCSPISGHRSVSWYQQTPGQGLQFLFEYFSETQRNKGNFPGRFSGRQFSNSRSEMNVSTLELGDSALYLCASSLEQGGYGYTFGSGTRLTVV.

This chain joins TRBV6-4 and TRBJ2-1, with 8 bases lining up with TRBD1. CDR3 size: 20 residues. V was pared by 0 bases and J by 1 base, with 14 bases of the junction left unmatched. Looked up from germline, CDR1 is MRHNA and CDR2 is SNTAGT. CDR3 nucleotides: TGTGCCAGCAGTGACTCTGTTCCTCGGGACAGGCGTTTATCCTACAATGAGCAGTTCTTC. It is translated as CASSDSVPRDRRLSYNEQFF.

The table lists this clone with a count of one. The chain couples TRBV6-5 to TRBJ1-2, with D uncertain. Trimming left V 2 bases short and J 6 bases short, with 10 bases between. This CDR3 comprises 13 residues. The germline V gene encodes CDR1 MNHEY and CDR2 SVGAGI. CDR3: CASSYGGEDGYTF. As DNA, the CDR3 is TGTGCCAGCAGTTACGGCGGGGAAGATGGCTACACCTTC.

The CDR3 spells CASSENGLASGTDTQYF. The CDR3 nucleotides are TGTGCCAGCAGTGAGAACGGACTAGCTTCCGGCACAGATACGCAGTATTTT. The rearrangement uses TRBV2 and TRBJ2-3; TRBD2 aligns across 8 bases. The J segment lost 1 base and the V segment lost 3 bases, leaving 9 bases of the junction unmatched. Germline lookup yields CDR1 SNHLY and CDR2 FYNNEI. The CDR3 contains 17 residues.

The chain has TRBV5-6 and TRBJ2-1, with 7 bases that match TRBD2. The CDR3 has 16 residues. The V gene end was trimmed by 4 bases and the J gene end by 3 bases; junction bases not matched to a gene: 10. The germline CDR1 and CDR2 sequences are SGHDT and YYEEEE. As DNA, the CDR3 is TGTGCCAGCAGCCCAGGTGGCGGGAGCCGCTACAATGAGCAGTTCTTC. Translated: CASSPGGGSRYNEQFF.

The chain is built from TRBV25-1 and TRBJ2-5; the match to TRBD1 covers 7 bases. The CDR3 totals 16 residues. Germline CDR1 MGHDK, CDR2 SYGVNS. V shed 1 base and J 3 bases; nucleotides not matched to a gene: 8. The CDR3, as DNA: TGTGCCAGCAGTGAATGGTCGGGGACAGCTAAAGAGACCCAGTACTTC. Translated, it gives CASSEWSGTAKETQYF.